The clone carrying this TCR beta chain was detected once. Its antigen is currently unknown. The data were taken from a study of type 1 regulatory T cells. Turning to the study itself: An in vitro protocol generated T-allo10, a Tr1-enriched, alloantigen-specific CD4 T cell product. Findings and limits, study-wide: Compared with non-type 1 regulatory T cells, type 1 regulatory T cells showed a more restricted TCR repertoire.

TCRdb called the reads again in MiXCR, with one record for every CDR3 protein. Of tens of thousands of distinct CDR3 sequences in the sample, roughly 60% were seen once. This CDR3 contains 14 residues. The ends were cut back, 4 bases at V and 4 bases at J, with 14 bases in the middle. CDR1 SGHRS and CDR2 YFSETQ come from the germline V gene. The chain combines TRBV5-1 with TRBJ2-5; perhaps D is TRBD1 or TRBD2 (6 bases each). The TCR originated in a human donor in good health. Material: cultured non-Tr1 T cells, either the whole culture or a sorted T cell fraction (not recorded which). The CDR3 DNA reads TGCGCCAGCAGCACAGTTCGGGGGCCAGAGACCCAGTACTTC. It codes for CASSTVRGPETQYF. The full variable domain, its missing parts supplied by reference TRBV5-1 and TRBJ2-5, is KAGVTQTPRYLIKTRGQQVTLSCSPISGHRSVSWYQQTPGQGLQFLFEYFSETQRNKGNFPGRFSGRQFSNSRSEMNVSTLELGDSALYLCASSTVRGPETQYFGPGTRLLVL.